These T cell receptor beta chains were read from a single sample in a study of identifying expanded T cells in peripheral blood. Method: immunoSEQ multiplex PCR; TCRdb's copy keeps in-frame clones and lacks some. This sample has about 100,000 clones, with roughly 88% found just once. Material: blood. These receptors were taken from a person between 18 and 75 years old in good health. CDR3s include the opening cysteine and the closing phenylalanine or tryptophan. The D gene is left open where the match is weak. Clone sizes are given selectively: once, few, many, or a class where the clone is expanded.

>TRBD1|TRBV4-2|.|TRBJ1-5
CASSQTGQGGDQPQHF
TGTGCCAGCAGCCAAACGGGACAGGGCGGCGATCAGCCCCAGCATTTT
>.|TRBV27|.|TRBJ1-1
CASSKGMNTEAFF
TGTGCCAGCAGTAAAGGGATGAACACTGAAGCTTTCTTT
>TRBD1|TRBV5-1|.|TRBJ1-2
CASSLATGNGYTF
TGCGCCAGCAGCTTGGCGACAGGGAACGGCTACACCTTC
>TRBD1|TRBV30|.|TRBJ2-1
CACDRGLRNEQFF
TGTGCCTGTGACAGGGGGCTTAGGAATGAGCAGTTCTTC
>.|TRBV19|.|TRBJ2-5
CASSLGQRRETQYF
TGTGCCAGTAGTTTGGGGCAGAGGCGAGAGACCCAGTACTTC
>.|TRBV2|once|TRBJ1-4
CASNRAGEKLFF
TGTGCCAGCAACAGGGCGGGGGAAAAACTGTTTTTT
>.|TRBV9|.|TRBJ1-4
CASSSGGSNEKLFF
TGTGCCAGCAGCTCCGGGGGGTCTAATGAAAAACTGTTTTTT
>.|TRBV7-9|.|TRBJ2-1
CASSLPGSHNEQFF
TGTGCCAGCAGCTTACCCGGGTCGCACAATGAGCAGTTCTTC
>.|TRBV4-2|once|TRBJ2-1
CASSRDEGSPYQQFF
TGTGCCAGCAGCCGGGACGAGGGCAGTCCTTACCAGCAGTTCTTC
>TRBD1|TRBV19|.|TRBJ1-4
CASRGTGWGEKLFF
TGTGCCAGTAGGGGGACAGGGTGGGGTGAAAAACTGTTTTTT
>TRBD1|TRBV29-1|.|TRBJ2-5
CSVQGAESQYF
TGCAGCGTACAGGGGGCTGAGTCCCAGTACTTC
>.|TRBV7-2|.|TRBJ1-5
CASSLKGIGQPQHF
TGTGCCAGCAGCTTAAAGGGGATCGGGCAGCCCCAGCATTTT
>.|TRBV9|.|TRBJ1-1
CASSVRQDTEAFF
TGTGCCAGCAGCGTAAGACAGGACACTGAAGCTTTCTTT
>TRBD1|TRBV6-5|.|TRBJ1-1
CASSYSRTGGLVEAFF
TGTGCCAGCAGTTACTCTCGGACAGGGGGCTTAGTCGAAGCTTTCTTT
>.|TRBV5-1|.|TRBJ2-5
CASSLAPLRETQYF
TGCGCCAGCAGCTTAGCCCCCCTCAGAGAGACCCAGTACTTC
>.|TRBV19|.|TRBJ2-1
CAATGTDNEQFF
TGTGCCGCGACTGGGACGGACAATGAGCAGTTCTTC
>.|TRBV6-1|.|TRBJ2-7
CASSIGSSPLQYF
TGTGCCAGCAGTATCGGCTCCTCCCCGCTGCAGTACTTC
>TRBD2|TRBV10-3|.|TRBJ2-1
CAISDGLAGGPGNEQFF
TGTGCCATCAGTGACGGACTAGCGGGGGGGCCGGGAAATGAGCAGTTCTTC
>.|TRBV9|.|TRBJ1-2
CASSHQTREEALWGYTF
TGTGCCAGCAGCCACCAGACGAGGGAGGAGGCGCTATGGGGCTACACCTTC
>.|TRBV2|.|TRBJ2-3
CASMSGALDTQYF
TGTGCCAGCATGTCAGGGGCGCTAGATACGCAGTATTTT
>.|TRBV13|.|TRBJ1-3
CASSSWTVGSGNTIYF
TGTGCCAGCAGCTCATGGACAGTGGGCTCTGGAAACACCATATATTTT
>.|TRBV13|.|TRBJ1-1
CASSPRMNTEAFF
TGTGCCAGCAGCCCTCGGATGAACACTGAAGCTTTCTTT
>TRBD1|TRBV5-1|.|TRBJ1-2
CASSLGTGSGAYGYTF
TGCGCCAGCAGCTTGGGGACAGGGTCAGGAGCCTATGGCTACACCTTC
>TRBD1|TRBV27|.|TRBJ1-1
CASSLQGQGGMNTEAFF
TGTGCCAGCAGTTTACAGGGACAGGGGGGGATGAACACTGAAGCTTTCTTT
>.|TRBV6-5|once|TRBJ1-2
CASRMASSNYGYTF
TGTGCCAGCAGAATGGCCAGCTCTAACTATGGCTACACCTTC
>TRBD1|TRBV9|.|TRBJ1-1
CASSAITGDTEAFF
TGTGCCAGCAGCGCGATTACAGGGGACACTGAAGCTTTCTTT
>.|TRBV6-1|.|TRBJ1-1
CASSDYNRIGETEAFF
TGTGCCAGCAGTGATTATAACCGGATTGGGGAGACTGAAGCTTTCTTT
>TRBD1|TRBV29-1|few|TRBJ1-2
CSAPDREGGYTF
TGCAGCGCCCCAGACAGGGAAGGAGGCTACACCTTC
>.|TRBV5-2|.|TRBJ2-1
CASSQAGGNEQFF
TGTGCCAGCAGCCAGGCAGGGGGCAATGAGCAGTTCTTC
>.|TRBV20-1|.|TRBJ2-1
CSATHYEQFF
TGCAGTGCTACCCACTATGAGCAGTTCTTC
>.|TRBV14|.|TRBJ2-5
CASSQDSGQETQYF
TGTGCCAGCAGCCAAGATTCCGGGCAAGAGACCCAGTACTTC